This TCR beta chain was identified during a study of shared clonotypes between healthy human individuals. Donors comprised only Caucasian adults living in Nashville, Tennessee. The unsorted samples took around 81 million PBMCs to get genomic DNA. Study results and limitations: Owing to a small donor count, the genetic and exposure-history diversity represented was limited. Tissues were not sampled, only blood, and their repertoires likely differ.

Worth noting for this clone: Its antigen remains unidentified.

Using immunoSEQ multiplex PCR, the repertoire was profiled, and TCRdb retains in-frame clones only, with some absent. Of 450,000 to 500,000 clones listed, 79% are singletons. The receptor comes from a woman aged 40 to 50 in good health. Some clones in this sample may be carry-over from other donors' samples. The specimen sequenced was PBMCs.

The CDR3 loop is CASSPGPGTEAFF. The CDR3 bases are TGTGCCAGCTCACCCGGCCCCGGCACTGAAGCTTTCTTT. V and J are TRBV18 and TRBJ1-1; D unresolved. The CDR3 has 13 amino acids. The germline V gene has CDR1 KGHSH and CDR2 LQKENI. V was cut by 3 bases and J by 4 bases, with 9 bases left in between. The variable domain in full, with the rest retrieved from reference TRBV18 and TRBJ1-1, is NAGVMQNPRHLVRRRGQEARLRCSPMKGHSHVYWYRQLPEEGLKFMVYLQKENIIDESGMPKERFSAEFPKEGPSILRIQQVVRGDSAAYFCASSPGPGTEAFFGQGTRLTVV.